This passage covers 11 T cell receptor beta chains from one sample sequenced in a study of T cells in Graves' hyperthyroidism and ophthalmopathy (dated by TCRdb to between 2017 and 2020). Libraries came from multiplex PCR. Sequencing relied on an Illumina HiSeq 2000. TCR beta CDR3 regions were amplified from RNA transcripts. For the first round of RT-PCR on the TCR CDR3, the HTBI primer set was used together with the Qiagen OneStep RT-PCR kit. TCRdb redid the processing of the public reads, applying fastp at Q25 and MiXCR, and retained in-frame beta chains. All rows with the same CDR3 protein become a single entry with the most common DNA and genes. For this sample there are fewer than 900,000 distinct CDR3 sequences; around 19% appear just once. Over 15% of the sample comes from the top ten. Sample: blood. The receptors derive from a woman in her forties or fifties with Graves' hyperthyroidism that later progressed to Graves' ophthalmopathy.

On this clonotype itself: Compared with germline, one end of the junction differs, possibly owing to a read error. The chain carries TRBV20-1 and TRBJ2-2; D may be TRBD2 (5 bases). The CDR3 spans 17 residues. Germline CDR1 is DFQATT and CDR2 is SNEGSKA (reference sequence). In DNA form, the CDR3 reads TGCAGTGCTAGAGAGAGGAACCTTATCGAGGTGACCGGGGAGCCGTTTTTT. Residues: CSARERNLIEVTGEPFF.

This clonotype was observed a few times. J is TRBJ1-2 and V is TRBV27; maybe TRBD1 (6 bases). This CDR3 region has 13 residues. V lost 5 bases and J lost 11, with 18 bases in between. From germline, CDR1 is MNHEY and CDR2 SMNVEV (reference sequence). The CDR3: CASSLDWTVGYTF. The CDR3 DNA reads TGTGCCAGCAGTCTTGACTGGACAGTGGGTTACACCTTC.

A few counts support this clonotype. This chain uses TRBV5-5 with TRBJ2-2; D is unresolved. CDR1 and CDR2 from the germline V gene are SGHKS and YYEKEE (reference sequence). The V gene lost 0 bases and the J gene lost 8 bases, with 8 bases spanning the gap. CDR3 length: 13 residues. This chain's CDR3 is CASSLETTGELFF. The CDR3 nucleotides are TGTGCCAGCAGCTTGGAAACTACGGGGGAGCTGTTTTTT.

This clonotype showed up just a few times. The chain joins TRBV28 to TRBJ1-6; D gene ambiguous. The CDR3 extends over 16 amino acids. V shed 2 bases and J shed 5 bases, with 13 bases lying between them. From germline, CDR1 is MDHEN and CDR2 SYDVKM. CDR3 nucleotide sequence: TGTGCCAGCAGTTTACTGGGGAGGGAGGATAATTCACCCCTCCACTTT. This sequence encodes CASSLLGREDNSPLHF.

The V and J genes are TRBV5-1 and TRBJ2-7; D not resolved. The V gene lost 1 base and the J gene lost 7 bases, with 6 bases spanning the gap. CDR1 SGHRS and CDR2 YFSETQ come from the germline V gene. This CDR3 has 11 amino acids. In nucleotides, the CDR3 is TGCGCCAGCAGCTTGTCCGAGGAGCAGTACTTC. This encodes CASSLSEEQYF.

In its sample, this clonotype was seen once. The CDR3: CASSEIGSGGTQYF. In DNA, the CDR3 is TGTGCCAGCAGTGAAATAGGGTCCGGGGGGACCCAGTACTTC. V and J are TRBV6-1 and TRBJ2-5; possible D gene TRBD2, 6 bases. Germline V gene sequence: CDR1 MNHNS, CDR2 SASEGT. Trimming took off 2 bases at V and 7 bases at J, with 14 bases between the two ends. The CDR3 runs to 14 residues.

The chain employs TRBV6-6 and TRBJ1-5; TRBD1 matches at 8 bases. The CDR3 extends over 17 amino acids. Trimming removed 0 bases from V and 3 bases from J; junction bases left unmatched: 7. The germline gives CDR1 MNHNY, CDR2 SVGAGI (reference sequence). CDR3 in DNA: TGTGCCAGCAGTTACTCTAGACCGGACAGGGTCAATCAGCCCCAGCATTTT. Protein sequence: CASSYSRPDRVNQPQHF.

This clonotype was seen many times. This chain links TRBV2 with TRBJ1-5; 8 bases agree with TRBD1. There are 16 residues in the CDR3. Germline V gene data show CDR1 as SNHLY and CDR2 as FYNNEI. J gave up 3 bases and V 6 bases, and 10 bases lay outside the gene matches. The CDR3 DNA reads TGTGCCAGCAGCCCCGATAGGACAGGGTTCAATCAGCCCCAGCATTTT. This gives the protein CASSPDRTGFNQPQHF.

The CDR3 protein is CASSNGRYGYTF. The CDR3 region has the DNA TGCGCCAGCAGCAATGGACGATATGGCTACACCTTC. The J gene is TRBJ1-2, the V gene TRBV5-1; D remains unclear. V lost 4 bases and J 5 bases, leaving 9 bases between the germline ends. This CDR3 is built from 12 residues. In germline, CDR1 is SGHRS, CDR2 YFSETQ.

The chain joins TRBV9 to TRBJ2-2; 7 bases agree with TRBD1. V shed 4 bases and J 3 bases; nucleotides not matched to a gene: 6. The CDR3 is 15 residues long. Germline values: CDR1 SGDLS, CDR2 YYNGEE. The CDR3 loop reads CASSLGQVYTGELFF. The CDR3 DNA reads TGTGCCAGCAGCCTAGGACAGGTTTACACCGGGGAGCTGTTTTTT. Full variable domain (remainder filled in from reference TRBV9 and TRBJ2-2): DSGVTQTPKHLITATGQRVTLRCSPRSGDLSVYWYQQSLDQGLQFLIQYYNGEERAKGNILERFSAQQFPDLHSELNLSSLELGDSALYFCASSLGQVYTGELFFGEGSRLTVL.

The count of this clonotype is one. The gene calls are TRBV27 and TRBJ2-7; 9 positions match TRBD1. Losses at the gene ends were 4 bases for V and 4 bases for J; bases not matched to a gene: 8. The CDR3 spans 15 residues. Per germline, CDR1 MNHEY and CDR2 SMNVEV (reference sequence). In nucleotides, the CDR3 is TGTGCCAGCAGTTCAGAAACAGGGGGCTTTTACGAGCAGTACTTC. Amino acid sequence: CASSSETGGFYEQYF.